The sequence of this TCR beta chain was determined in a study of cytomegalovirus exposure and HLA in healthy donors. Overall study findings and caveats: About 87% or about 30% of the time was how often most TCR beta V segments were productive, according to an earlier analysis. When a later analysis compared HLA-associated TCR beta chains with equally common others, the HLA-associated chains turned out to be more clonally expanded and to have lower generation probabilities. In vitro, three CMV-associated chains proved specific for CMV antigens.

Concerning this clone: Its matching antigen is unknown.

It was with 60 Vbeta and 13 Jbeta primers that the PCR ran. Generated by immunoSEQ multiplex PCR, the TCRdb table keeps only in-frame clones and is missing some. The repertoire includes around 110,000 clones, 60% to 80% of them detected once, and approximately 2.8% sits in the top ten. This CDR3 comprises 16 residues. Sequencing was carried out using PBMCs. This receptor was identified in a female donor in good health and CMV-seronegative. The genes are TRBV21-1 and TRBJ2-7; no check of the table's D call, TRBD1, against the DNA was made. TRBV21-1 is annotated as a pseudogene. The CDR3 DNA reads as TGTGCCAGCAGCAAAGTATCGCCAGGGGAAGGCTACGAGCAGTACTTC. Its protein product is CASSKVSPGEGYEQYF.